This T cell receptor beta chain was found in a study of T-cell memory formation after mild COVID-19 (TCRdb year 2021). A note on the overall study: TCR sequence clusters from the two donors were found to be largely donor specific. In two donors, T-cell clones that expanded and contracted after mild COVID-19 were followed by sequencing TCRalpha and TCRbeta repertoires longitudinally. Two young, previously healthy adult volunteers, one female and one male, were included in the cohort. What the research found in general, with its limitations: Some responding clones were detected in pre-infection memory, which suggested that pre-existing cross-reactive memory T cells had joined the SARS-CoV-2 response. SARS-CoV-2 specificity was not confirmed for the second-wave clones peaking on day 37. The study included only two mild cases, and larger cohorts that include severe cases with pre-infection samples were judged to be necessary. Contracting CD4+ clones were located mainly in the CM and EM memory subsets, whereas CD8+ clones were found to be enriched in EMRA. Clones contracting from day 15 to 85 had balanced CD4/CD8 phenotypes, while a second wave expanding from day 15 to 37 was biased towards CD4+.

From the germline V gene, CDR1 is SQVTM and CDR2 is ANQGSEA. The V end loses 6 bases and the J end loses 4 bases, and a stretch of 13 bases separates them. The CDR3 holds 13 amino acids from the cysteine to the phenylalanine. Only the CDR3 portion is preserved as DNA: 39 bases, with reading frame beginning at the first base. PBMCs were isolated by Ficoll-Paque density gradient centrifugation. Sequencing used an Illumina NovaSeq 6000. Using 5'RACE with constant-segment primers, TCRalpha and TCRbeta cDNA libraries were constructed, with sample barcodes and unique molecular identifiers added in the process. RNA was extracted from every sample with Trizol reagent. The libraries were amplified in two PCR steps, and the second step added a second sample barcode and Illumina TruSeq adapters. Sequencing of libraries was performed on an Illumina NovaSeq with 2 x 150 bp paired-end reads. Concerning the study's data processing: Demultiplexing of reads and collapsing into UMI-guided consensus sequences were performed with migec v1.2.7. Using mixcr v2.1.11, the UMI consensuses were aligned to TRA and TRB V and J templates and assembled into clonotypes. A clonotype was counted as expanded or contracted only if both edgeR and NoisET called the change significant, with noise models trained on biological replicates. For edgeR calls, a false discovery rate-adjusted p below 0.01 and a log2 fold-change threshold of 1 were applied. As an exploratory analysis of dynamics, max-normalized trajectories of the 1000 most abundant clonotypes were examined with PCA combined with hierarchical clustering. The CD4 or CD8 phenotype of responding clones was assigned using the separately sequenced CD4+ and CD8+ repertoires. TCRdb ran its own pipeline on the public reads, namely fastp trimming at Q25 and MiXCR clone calling, and kept in-frame beta chains. One record per CDR3 amino acid sequence lists the most common genes and DNA. It is TCRdb's table, rather than the study itself, that gives the V and J calls and clone size. The table for this sample lists under 250,000 distinct CDR3 sequences; 10% of them were counted only once. The leading ten clones occupy around 2.9% of the sample.

As regards this clonotype: It lacks a known antigen. Qualities for individual bases were not recorded, and no much larger clone is one base off.

Sequencing input: PBMCs or a T cell subset sorted from them (not recorded which). The chain couples TRBV29-1 to TRBJ2-1, with the D call perhaps TRBD1 or TRBD2, as 6 bases match in each case. The TCR sequence derives from a man between 18 and 29 years old who had mild COVID-19 (a few samples of this study predate the infection). The sample titles of this study are shuffled in the database, so cell type and time point are left out; the donor was told from shared clones. The CDR3 has the sequence CSVGRGRYNEQFF. The nucleotide sequence is given as TGCAGCGTGGGCCGGGGGCGATACAATGAGCAGTTCTTC.